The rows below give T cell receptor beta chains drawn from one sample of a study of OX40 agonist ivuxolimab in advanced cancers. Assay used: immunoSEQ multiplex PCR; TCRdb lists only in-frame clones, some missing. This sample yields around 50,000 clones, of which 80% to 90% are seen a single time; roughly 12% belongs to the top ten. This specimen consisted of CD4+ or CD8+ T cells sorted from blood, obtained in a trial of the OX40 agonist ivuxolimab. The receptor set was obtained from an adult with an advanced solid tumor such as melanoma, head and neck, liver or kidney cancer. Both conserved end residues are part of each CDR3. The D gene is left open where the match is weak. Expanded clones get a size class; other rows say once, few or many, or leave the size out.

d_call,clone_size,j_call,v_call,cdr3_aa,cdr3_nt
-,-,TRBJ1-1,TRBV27,CASSPGRGLNTEAFF,TGTGCCAGCAGCCCAGGCCGGGGTTTGAACACTGAAGCTTTCTTT
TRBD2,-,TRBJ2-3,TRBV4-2,CASSTGLAGAGDTQYF,TGTGCCAGCAGCACAGGACTAGCGGGAGCGGGAGATACGCAGTATTTT
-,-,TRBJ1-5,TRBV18,CASSLNTEGNQPQHF,TGTGCCAGCTCACTCAACACGGAGGGCAATCAGCCCCAGCATTTT
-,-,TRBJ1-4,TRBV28,CASSPRVRREKLFF,TGTGCCAGCAGCCCCAGGGTCCGACGGGAAAAACTGTTTTTT
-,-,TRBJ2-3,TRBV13,CASRVGSTDTQYF,TGTGCCAGCAGGGTCGGAAGCACAGATACGCAGTATTTT
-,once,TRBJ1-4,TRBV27,CASSSRTGSNEKLFF,TGTGCCAGCAGTTCCCGCACGGGATCTAATGAAAAACTGTTTTTT
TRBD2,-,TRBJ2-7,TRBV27,CASSNILAASSYEQYF,TGTGCCAGCAGTAACATACTAGCGGCCTCCTCCTACGAGCAGTACTTC
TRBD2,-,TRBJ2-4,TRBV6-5,CASSLLAGDDIQYF,TGTGCCAGCAGTTTACTAGCGGGAGACGACATTCAGTACTTC
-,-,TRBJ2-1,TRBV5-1,CASSLVGLVGWEQFF,TGCGCCAGCTCGTTAGTGGGACTGGTGGGATGGGAGCAGTTCTTC
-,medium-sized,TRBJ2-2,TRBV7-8,CASTPGLATGELFF,TGTGCCAGCACCCCTGGACTCGCCACCGGGGAGCTGTTTTTT
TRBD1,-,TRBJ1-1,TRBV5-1,CASSWGQPLHKDTEAFF,TGCGCCAGCAGCTGGGGACAGCCACTGCACAAAGACACTGAAGCTTTCTTT
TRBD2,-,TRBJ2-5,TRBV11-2,CASSPGPGLGRETQYF,TGTGCCAGCAGCCCCGGCCCCGGACTAGGGCGGGAGACCCAGTACTTC
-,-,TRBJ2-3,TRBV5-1,CASSWRDTDTQYF,TGCGCCAGCAGCTGGCGGGACACAGATACGCAGTATTTT
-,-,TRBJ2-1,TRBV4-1,CASSSTVSSYNEQFF,TGCGCCAGCAGCTCTACAGTAAGCTCCTACAATGAGCAGTTCTTC
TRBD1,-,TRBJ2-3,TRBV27,CASSFGTGGTDTQYF,TGTGCCAGCAGTTTCGGGACAGGGGGCACAGATACGCAGTATTTT
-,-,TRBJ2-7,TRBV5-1,CASSWGASSYEQYF,TGTGCCAGCAGCTGGGGGGCTTCCTCCTACGAGCAGTACTTC
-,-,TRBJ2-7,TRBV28,CASSLVRRPSYEQYF,TGTGCCAGCAGTTTGGTACGGAGGCCATCCTACGAGCAGTACTTC
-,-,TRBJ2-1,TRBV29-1,CSVASSYNEQFF,TGCAGCGTGGCCAGCTCCTACAATGAGCAGTTCTTC
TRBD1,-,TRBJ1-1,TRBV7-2,CASSLGGTGPTEAFF,TGTGCCAGCAGCTTAGGTGGGACAGGGCCCACTGAAGCTTTCTTT
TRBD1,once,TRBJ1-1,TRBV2,CASSERTGTTEAFF,TGTGCCAGCAGTGAAAGGACAGGGACCACTGAAGCTTTCTTT
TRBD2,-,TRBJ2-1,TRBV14,CASSQPTSGFYNEQFF,TGTGCCAGCAGCCAGCCCACTAGCGGATTTTACAATGAGCAGTTCTTC
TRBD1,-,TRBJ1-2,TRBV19,CASSIVGQGYYGYTF,TGTGCCAGTAGTATCGTGGGACAGGGCTACTATGGCTACACCTTC
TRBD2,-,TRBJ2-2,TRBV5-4,CASSLFSGRGSRELFF,TGTGCCAGCAGCTTGTTTAGCGGGAGAGGGAGCAGGGAGCTGTTTTTT
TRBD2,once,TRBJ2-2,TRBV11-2,CASSPGGAAGGLLGGELFF,TGTGCCAGCAGCCCGGGGGGAGCTGCGGGAGGGCTTCTAGGCGGGGAGCTGTTTTTT
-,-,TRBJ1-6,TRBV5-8,CASSLPSSEPLHF,TGTGCCAGCAGCTTGCCCTCTTCCGAACCCCTCCACTTT
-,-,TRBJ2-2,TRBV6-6,CASSRGAGELFF,TGTGCCAGCAGTAGGGGCGCCGGGGAGCTGTTTTTT
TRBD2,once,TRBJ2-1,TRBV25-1,CASSEYGLAGGPDNEQFF,TGTGCCAGCAGTGAATACGGACTAGCGGGAGGGCCGGACAATGAGCAGTTCTTC
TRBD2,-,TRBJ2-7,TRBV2,CASTPAGGPYEQYF,TGTGCCAGTACGCCGGCGGGAGGGCCTTACGAGCAGTACTTC
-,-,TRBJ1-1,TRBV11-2,CASSLGDRTAEAFF,TGTGCCAGCAGCTTAGGTGACAGGACCGCTGAAGCTTTCTTT
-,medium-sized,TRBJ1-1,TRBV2,CASSQAGEAFF,TGTGCCAGCAGCCAGGCTGGGGAAGCTTTCTTT
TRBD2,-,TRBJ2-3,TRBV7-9,CASSPPGLGTDTQYF,TGTGCCAGCAGCCCTCCGGGACTAGGCACAGATACGCAGTATTTT
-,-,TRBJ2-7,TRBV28,CASSWLGEQYF,TGTGCCAGCAGTTGGTTGGGGGAGCAGTACTTC
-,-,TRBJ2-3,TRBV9,CASSVSGSTDTQYF,TGTGCCAGCAGCGTCAGCGGGAGCACAGATACGCAGTATTTT
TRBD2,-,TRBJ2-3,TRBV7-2,CASSPLAGMATDTQYF,TGTGCCAGCAGCCCGTTAGCGGGAATGGCGACAGATACGCAGTATTTT
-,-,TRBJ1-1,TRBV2,CASELPGGAFF,TGTGCCAGCGAACTTCCCGGGGGAGCTTTCTTT
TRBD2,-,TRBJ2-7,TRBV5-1,CASSSNSGSGYEQYF,TGCGCCAGCAGCTCGAATAGCGGGAGCGGGTACGAGCAGTACTTC
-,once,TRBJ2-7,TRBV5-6,CASSLSASALWREQYF,TGTGCCAGCAGCTTGTCGGCTAGTGCCCTATGGAGAGAGCAGTACTTC
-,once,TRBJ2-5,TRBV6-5,CASSPRGGRQETQYF,TGTGCCAGCAGCCCCCGTGGGGGGCGCCAAGAGACCCAGTACTTC
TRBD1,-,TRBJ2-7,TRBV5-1,CASSSGQGYEQYF,TGCGCCAGCAGTTCGGGACAGGGCTACGAGCAGTACTTC
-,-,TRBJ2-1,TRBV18,CASSPGRASNEQFF,TGTGCCAGCTCACCTGGCAGGGCCTCCAATGAGCAGTTCTTC
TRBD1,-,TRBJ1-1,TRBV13,CASSTDGQGWAFF,TGTGCCAGCAGCACAGACGGACAGGGCTGGGCTTTCTTT
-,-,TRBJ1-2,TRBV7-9,CASSLLQEGYTF,TGTGCCAGCAGCTTACTTCAGGAAGGCTACACCTTC
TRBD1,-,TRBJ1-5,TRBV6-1,CASSDQDRGLNQPQHF,TGTGCCAGCAGTGATCAGGACAGGGGGCTGAATCAGCCCCAGCATTTT
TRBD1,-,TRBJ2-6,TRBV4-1,CASSHPTGVGANVLTF,TGCGCCAGCAGCCATCCCACAGGGGTCGGGGCCAACGTCCTGACTTTC
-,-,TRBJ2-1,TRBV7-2,CASSLGGRTFNNEQFF,TGTGCCAGCAGCTTAGGAGGCAGGACTTTCAACAATGAGCAGTTCTTC
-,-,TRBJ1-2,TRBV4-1,CASSQEVGTWDGYTF,TGCGCCAGCAGCCAAGAAGTTGGCACATGGGATGGCTACACCTTC
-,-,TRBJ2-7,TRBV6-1,CASSDPGGEFPYEQYF,TGTGCCAGCAGTGATCCCGGAGGAGAGTTTCCCTACGAGCAGTACTTC
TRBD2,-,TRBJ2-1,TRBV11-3,CASSLGGSLNEQFF,TGTGCCAGCAGCTTAGGCGGGAGTTTAAATGAGCAGTTCTTC